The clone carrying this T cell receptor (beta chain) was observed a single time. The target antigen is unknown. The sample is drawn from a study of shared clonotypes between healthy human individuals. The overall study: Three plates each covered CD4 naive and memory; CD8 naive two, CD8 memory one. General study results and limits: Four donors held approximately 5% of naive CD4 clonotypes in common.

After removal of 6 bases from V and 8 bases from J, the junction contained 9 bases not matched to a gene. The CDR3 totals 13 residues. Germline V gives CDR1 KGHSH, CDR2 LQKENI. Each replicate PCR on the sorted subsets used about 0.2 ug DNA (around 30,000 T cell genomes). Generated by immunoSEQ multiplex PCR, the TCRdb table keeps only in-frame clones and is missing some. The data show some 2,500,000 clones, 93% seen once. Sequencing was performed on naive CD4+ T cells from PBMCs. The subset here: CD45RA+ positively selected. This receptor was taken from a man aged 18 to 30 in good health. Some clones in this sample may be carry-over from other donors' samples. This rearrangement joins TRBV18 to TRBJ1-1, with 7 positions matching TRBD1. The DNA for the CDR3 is TGTGCCAGCTCCCGCAAGGAGGGGGCAGAAGCTTTCTTT. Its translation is CASSRKEGAEAFF.